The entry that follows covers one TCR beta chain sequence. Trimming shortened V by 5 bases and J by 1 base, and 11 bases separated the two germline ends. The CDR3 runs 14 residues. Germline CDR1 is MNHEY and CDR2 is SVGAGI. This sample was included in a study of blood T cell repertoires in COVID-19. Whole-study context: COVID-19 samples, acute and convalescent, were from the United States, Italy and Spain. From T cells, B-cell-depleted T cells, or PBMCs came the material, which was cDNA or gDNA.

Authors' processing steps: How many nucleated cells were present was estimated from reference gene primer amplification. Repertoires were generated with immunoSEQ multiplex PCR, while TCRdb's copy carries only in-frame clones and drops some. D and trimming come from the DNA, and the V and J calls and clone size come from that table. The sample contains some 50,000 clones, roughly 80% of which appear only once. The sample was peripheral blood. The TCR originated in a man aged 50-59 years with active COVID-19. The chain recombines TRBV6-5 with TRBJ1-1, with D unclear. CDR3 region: CASSTPRGNTEAFF. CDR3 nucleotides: TGTGCCAGCAGTACCCCACGGGGGAACACTGAAGCTTTCTTT.